Listed below are T cell receptor beta chains from one sample, sequenced in a study of CD8 T cells in ankylosing spondylitis. One entry per CDR3 protein results from TCRdb running MiXCR on the 5' RACE reads. The profile shows about 220,000 distinct CDR3 sequences, roughly 6.6% of them singletons. Sequencing was carried out using blood, either unsorted or a sorted T cell fraction (not recorded which). Every receptor here comes from a male donor with ankylosing spondylitis. Each CDR3 is given with its conserved first and last residue. A D gene is named only where the DNA matches it firmly. Rows give clone size only sometimes, using once, few, many, or a class for an expanded clone.

V gene: TRBV4-3
clone size: many
CDR3 length: 13
J gene: TRBJ2-7
D gene: -
CDR3 protein: CASSQGRAYEQYF
CDR3 DNA: TGCGCCAGCAGCCAAGGACGAGCGTACGAGCAGTACTTC

V gene: TRBV10-3
clone size: -
CDR3 length: 13
J gene: TRBJ2-1
D gene: -
CDR3 protein: CTMTGGSGNEQFF
CDR3 DNA: TGTACCATGACTGGGGGGTCGGGCAATGAGCAGTTCTTC

V gene: TRBV7-6
clone size: once
CDR3 length: 17
J gene: TRBJ2-7
D gene: TRBD1
CDR3 protein: CASSLDPGGRGKYEQYF
CDR3 DNA: TGTGCCAGCAGCTTAGACCCAGGGGGCCGTGGAAAATACGAGCAGTACTTC

V gene: TRBV24-1
clone size: many
CDR3 length: 13
J gene: TRBJ2-2
D gene: TRBD2
CDR3 protein: CATLADNTGELFF
CDR3 DNA: TGTGCCACCCTAGCGGATAACACCGGGGAGCTGTTTTTT

V gene: TRBV5-5
clone size: many
CDR3 length: 17
J gene: TRBJ2-2
D gene: -
CDR3 protein: CASSLAFAGAFTGELFF
CDR3 DNA: TGTGCCAGCAGCTTGGCCTTTGCGGGGGCCTTCACCGGGGAGCTGTTTTTT

V gene: TRBV12-3/TRBV12-4
clone size: many
CDR3 length: 13
J gene: TRBJ1-2
D gene: -
CDR3 protein: CASSFGTPYGYTF
CDR3 DNA: TGTGCCAGCAGTTTCGGGACCCCCTATGGCTACACCTTC

V gene: TRBV11-2
clone size: few
CDR3 length: 14
J gene: TRBJ2-7
D gene: -
CDR3 protein: CASSLDGTSYEQYF
CDR3 DNA: TGTGCCAGCAGCTTAGACGGAACCTCCTACGAGCAGTACTTC

V gene: TRBV10-3
clone size: many
CDR3 length: 14
J gene: TRBJ2-7
D gene: -
CDR3 protein: CAIRWDTGRNEQYF
CDR3 DNA: TGTGCCATCAGGTGGGACACCGGGAGGAACGAGCAGTACTTC

V gene: TRBV5-6
clone size: many
CDR3 length: 17
J gene: TRBJ1-4
D gene: -
CDR3 protein: CASSLTSSAAASKKLFF
CDR3 DNA: TGTGCCAGCAGCTTGACAAGTTCCGCGGCAGCCTCCAAAAAACTGTTTTTT

V gene: TRBV28
clone size: few
CDR3 length: 17
J gene: TRBJ1-1
D gene: TRBD1
CDR3 protein: CASSTPPDRDPDTEAFF
CDR3 DNA: TGTGCCAGCAGTACACCCCCGGACAGGGACCCTGACACTGAAGCTTTCTTT

V gene: TRBV10-3
clone size: -
CDR3 length: 15
J gene: TRBJ1-2
D gene: TRBD1
CDR3 protein: CAIRTTRQGQIGYTF
CDR3 DNA: TGTGCCATCAGGACGACACGACAGGGGCAGATCGGCTACACCTTC

V gene: TRBV10-2
clone size: many
CDR3 length: 15
J gene: TRBJ2-5
D gene: -
CDR3 protein: CASSDPSARRETQYF
CDR3 DNA: TGCGCCAGCAGTGACCCTAGCGCGAGGCGGGAGACCCAGTACTTC

V gene: TRBV5-6
clone size: -
CDR3 length: 15
J gene: TRBJ2-5
D gene: -
CDR3 protein: CASSFEGGDQETQYF
CDR3 DNA: TGTGCCAGCAGCTTCGAGGGGGGGGACCAAGAGACCCAGTACTTC

V gene: TRBV7-8
clone size: -
CDR3 length: 14
J gene: TRBJ2-7
D gene: -
CDR3 protein: CASSLDVLGYEQYF
CDR3 DNA: TGTGCCAGCAGCTTAGATGTACTAGGCTACGAGCAGTACTTC

V gene: TRBV3-1
clone size: few
CDR3 length: 16
J gene: TRBJ2-7
D gene: -
CDR3 protein: CASSQDLGTETYEQYF
CDR3 DNA: TGTGCCAGCAGCCAAGATTTAGGGACGGAAACCTACGAGCAGTACTTC

V gene: TRBV30
clone size: -
CDR3 length: 13
J gene: TRBJ2-2
D gene: -
CDR3 protein: CAWAPTEHGELFF
CDR3 DNA: TGTGCCTGGGCTCCTACAGAGCACGGGGAGCTGTTTTTT